This TCR beta chain is drawn from a study of CD8+CD57+ T cells in acquired aplastic anemia. Sequencing was done on patients that had shown CD8+CD57+ cell expansion by flow cytometry. V shed 6 bases and J shed 11 bases, with 14 bases lying between them. CDR1 is WNHNN and CDR2 is SYGVQD in the germline V gene (reference sequence). The CDR3 is 12 amino acids. Concerning this clonotype: What it binds is unknown.

Profiling that covered TCR beta VDJ and CDR3 relied on genomic DNA as its template. TCRdb recomputed calls from the reads with MiXCR, one row per CDR3 protein. The sample contains roughly 150,000 distinct CDR3 sequences, 45% to 55% of which appear only once. General study findings and limits: For CD8+ Simpson's diversity, patients and controls showed no significant difference.

The J gene is TRBJ1-5, the V gene TRBV10-1, with D possibly matching TRBD1 (6 bases). Sample: sorted CD4+, CD8+, or CD8+CD57+ T cells (not recorded which) from PBMCs. This clonotype originated in a human donor with aplastic anemia. The CDR3 sequence: CASSSTGPSQHF. CDR3 bases: TGCGCCAGCAGCTCCACAGGGCCATCCCAGCATTTT.